These T cell receptor beta chains were read from a single sample in a study of cytomegalovirus exposure and HLA in healthy donors. Profiling relied on immunoSEQ multiplex PCR, and the TCRdb table lists in-frame clones only, not all of them. The sample includes 150,000 or so clones, 60% to 85% of them seen just once. Material for sequencing was PBMCs. These receptors came from a woman aged 40 to 55 in good health and CMV-seronegative. CDR3s include the opening cysteine and the closing phenylalanine or tryptophan. Fields, in order: J gene, V gene, clone size, D gene, CDR3 protein, CDR3 DNA. A D gene is named only where the DNA matches it firmly. The listing skips clone size in some rows; elsewhere it reads once, few, many or a size class.

TRBJ1-1 TRBV2 - - CASRLTGAFF TGTGCCAGCAGATTAACCGGGGCTTTCTTT
TRBJ2-5 TRBV9 once - CASSVGALDGETQYF TGTGCCAGCAGCGTAGGAGCCCTAGACGGAGAGACCCAGTACTTC
TRBJ1-2 TRBV19 - - CASSIDLARGGYTF TGTGCCAGTAGTATAGATCTGGCTAGGGGAGGCTACACCTTC
TRBJ1-1 TRBV11-1 - - CASSLSPSEDTEAFF TGTGCCAGCAGCTTAAGTCCAAGCGAAGACACTGAAGCTTTCTTT
TRBJ1-6 TRBV10-3 few TRBD1 CAISDTGTGTSTDNSPLHF TGTGCCATCAGTGACACCGGGACAGGGACCTCGACTGATAATTCACCCCTCCACTTT
TRBJ2-3 TRBV9 few - CASQTGELRTDTQYF TGTGCCAGCCAGACGGGAGAGTTGCGCACAGATACGCAGTATTTT
TRBJ2-5 TRBV6-1 - - CASIPVGRQETQYF TGTGCCAGCATTCCTGTGGGCAGACAAGAGACCCAGTACTTC
TRBJ2-3 TRBV30 once TRBD2 CAWSGGRGDTQYF TGTGCCTGGAGTGGCGGGAGGGGAGATACGCAGTATTTT
TRBJ1-2 TRBV30 few - CAWRLGFNYGYTF TGTGCCTGGCGCCTCGGGTTTAACTATGGCTACACCTTC
TRBJ2-1 TRBV7-9 - - CSSSFPGNEQFF TGTTCCAGCAGCTTCCCCGGGAATGAGCAGTTCTTC
TRBJ1-4 TRBV30 few - CAWSTDGRPREKLFF TGTGCCTGGAGTACTGACGGCAGGCCGCGCGAAAAACTGTTTTTT
TRBJ2-1 TRBV7-9 - - CASSPGDFLYNEQFF TGTGCCAGCAGCCCTGGGGACTTTCTCTACAATGAGCAGTTCTTC
TRBJ2-1 TRBV7-9 - TRBD2 CASSSIAGGRDNEQFF TGTGCCAGCAGCTCGATAGCGGGAGGGCGGGACAATGAGCAGTTCTTC
TRBJ1-6 TRBV6-5 - TRBD1 CASSLDRVRSPLHF TGTGCCAGCAGTCTGGACAGGGTCCGGTCACCCCTCCACTTT
TRBJ1-2 TRBV6-5 - TRBD1 CASSYDRDYGYTF TGTGCCAGCAGTTACGACAGGGACTATGGCTACACCTTC
TRBJ2-3 TRBV6-1 - TRBD1 CASSLDRVKTDTQYF TGTGCCAGCAGCCTTGACAGGGTCAAGACAGATACGCAGTATTTT
TRBJ1-1 TRBV7-8 - TRBD1 CASSLAGPGTGHTEAFF TGTGCCAGCAGCTTAGCCGGACCCGGGACAGGGCACACTGAAGCTTTCTTT
TRBJ1-5 TRBV4-1 few - CASSQETGSYQPQHF TGCGCCAGCAGCCAAGAAACAGGATCTTATCAGCCCCAGCATTTT
TRBJ2-7 TRBV27 - TRBD2 CASSPDGLAETYEQYF TGTGCCAGCAGTCCTGACGGACTAGCGGAAACCTACGAGCAGTACTTC
TRBJ1-2 TRBV6-5 once - CASSYLGQLYYGYTF TGTGCCAGCAGTTACCTTGGACAGCTTTACTATGGCTACACCTTC
TRBJ2-3 TRBV5-6 - - CASTITGNTDTQYF TGTGCCAGCACCATTACAGGGAACACAGATACGCAGTATTTT
TRBJ1-4 TRBV28 few - CASSLASGVRNEKLFF TGTGCCAGCAGTTTAGCATCGGGGGTTCGGAATGAAAAACTGTTTTTT
TRBJ2-1 TRBV6-4 - TRBD2 CASSEGLAGANEQFF TGTGCCAGCAGTGAAGGGCTAGCGGGGGCCAATGAGCAGTTCTTC
TRBJ2-7 TRBV4-1 - - CASSQEGGREQYF TGCGCCAGCAGCCAAGAGGGGGGTAGGGAGCAGTACTTC
TRBJ2-3 TRBV12-5 - TRBD2 CASGLGTSGGDTQYF TGTGCTAGTGGTTTGGGGACTAGCGGGGGGGATACGCAGTATTTT
TRBJ1-5 TRBV6-1 - TRBD1 CASSEWGQTLSNQPQHF TGTGCCAGCAGTGAATGGGGACAGACCCTTAGCAATCAGCCCCAGCATTTT
TRBJ1-1 TRBV11-2 - - CASSLDLTATEAFF TGTGCCAGCAGCTTAGATCTAACAGCCACTGAAGCTTTCTTT
TRBJ2-1 TRBV6-5 - - CASTGGSSYNEQFF TGTGCCAGCACAGGTGGGAGCTCCTACAATGAGCAGTTCTTC
TRBJ1-3 TRBV6-5 - - CASSLTGTYSGNTIYF TGTGCCAGCAGTTTAACAGGGACCTACTCTGGAAACACCATATATTTT
TRBJ1-5 TRBV27 - TRBD1 CASSFTGGHLGQPQHF TGTGCCAGCAGTTTCACAGGGGGCCACTTGGGGCAGCCCCAGCATTTT
TRBJ2-1 TRBV5-1 - TRBD2 CASSLAGGYEQFF TGCGCCAGCAGCTTGGCCGGGGGGTATGAGCAGTTCTTC
TRBJ1-5 TRBV28 - - CATTGVQNQPQHF TGTGCCACCACGGGAGTGCAAAATCAGCCCCAGCATTTT
TRBJ1-3 TRBV9 - - CASSVGDSKNTIYF TGTGCCAGCAGCGTAGGCGACAGTAAAAACACCATATATTTT
TRBJ1-1 TRBV10-3 - - CAISAGEGGTEAFF TGTGCCATCAGTGCTGGGGAGGGAGGGACTGAAGCTTTCTTT